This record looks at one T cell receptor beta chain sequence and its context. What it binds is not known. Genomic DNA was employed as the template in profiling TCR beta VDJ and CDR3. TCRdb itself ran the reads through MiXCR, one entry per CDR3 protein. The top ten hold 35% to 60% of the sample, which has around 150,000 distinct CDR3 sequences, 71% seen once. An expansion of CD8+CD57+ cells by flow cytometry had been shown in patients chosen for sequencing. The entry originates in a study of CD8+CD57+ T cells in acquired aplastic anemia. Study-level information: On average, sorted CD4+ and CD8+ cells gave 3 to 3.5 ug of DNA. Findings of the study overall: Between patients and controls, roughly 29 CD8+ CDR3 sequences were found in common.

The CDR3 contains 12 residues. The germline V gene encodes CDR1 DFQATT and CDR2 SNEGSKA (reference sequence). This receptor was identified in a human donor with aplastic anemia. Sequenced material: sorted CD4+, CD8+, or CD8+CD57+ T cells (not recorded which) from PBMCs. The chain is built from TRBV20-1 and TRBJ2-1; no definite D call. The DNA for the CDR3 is TGCCCTCTGGTGGACGGCGACAATGAGCAGTTCTTC. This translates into CPLVDGDNEQFF.